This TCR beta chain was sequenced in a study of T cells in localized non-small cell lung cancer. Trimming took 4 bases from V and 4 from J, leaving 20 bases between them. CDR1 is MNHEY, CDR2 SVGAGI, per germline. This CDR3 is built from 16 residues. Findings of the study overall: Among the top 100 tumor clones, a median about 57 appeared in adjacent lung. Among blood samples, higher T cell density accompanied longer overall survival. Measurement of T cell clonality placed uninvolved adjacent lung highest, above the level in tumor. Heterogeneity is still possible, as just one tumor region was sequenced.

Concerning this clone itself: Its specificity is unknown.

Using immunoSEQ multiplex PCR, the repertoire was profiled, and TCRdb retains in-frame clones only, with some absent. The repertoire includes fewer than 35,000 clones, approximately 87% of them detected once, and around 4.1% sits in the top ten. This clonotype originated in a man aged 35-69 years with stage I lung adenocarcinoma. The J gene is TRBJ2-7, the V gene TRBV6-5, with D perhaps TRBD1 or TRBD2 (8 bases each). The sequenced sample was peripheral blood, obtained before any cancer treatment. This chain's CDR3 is CASSWTGTRGRYEQYF. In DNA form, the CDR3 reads TGTGCCAGCAGTTGGACAGGGACTCGCGGGAGGTACGAGCAGTACTTC.